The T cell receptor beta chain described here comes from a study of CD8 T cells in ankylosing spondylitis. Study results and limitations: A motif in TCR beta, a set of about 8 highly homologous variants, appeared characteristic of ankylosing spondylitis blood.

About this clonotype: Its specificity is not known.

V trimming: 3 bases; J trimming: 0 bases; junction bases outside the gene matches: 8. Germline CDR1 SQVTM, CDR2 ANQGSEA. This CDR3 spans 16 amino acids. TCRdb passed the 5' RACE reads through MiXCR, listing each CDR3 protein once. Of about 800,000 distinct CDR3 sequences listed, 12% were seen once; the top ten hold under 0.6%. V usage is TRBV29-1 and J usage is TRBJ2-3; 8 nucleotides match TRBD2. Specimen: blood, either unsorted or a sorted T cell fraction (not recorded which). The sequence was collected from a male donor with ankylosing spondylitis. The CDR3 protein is CSVDGVTSGSTDTQYF. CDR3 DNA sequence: TGCAGCGTTGATGGGGTTACTAGCGGTAGCACAGATACGCAGTATTTT.